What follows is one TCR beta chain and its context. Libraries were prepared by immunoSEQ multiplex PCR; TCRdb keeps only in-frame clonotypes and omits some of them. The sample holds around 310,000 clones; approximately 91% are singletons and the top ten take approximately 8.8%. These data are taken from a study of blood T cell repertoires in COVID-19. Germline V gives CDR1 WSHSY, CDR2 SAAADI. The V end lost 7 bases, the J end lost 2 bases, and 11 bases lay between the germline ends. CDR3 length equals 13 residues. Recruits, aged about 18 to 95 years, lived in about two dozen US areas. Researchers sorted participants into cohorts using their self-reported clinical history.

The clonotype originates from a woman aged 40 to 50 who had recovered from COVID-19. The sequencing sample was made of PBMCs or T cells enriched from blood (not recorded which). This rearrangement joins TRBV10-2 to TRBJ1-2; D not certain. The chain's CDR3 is CASTPETNYGYTF. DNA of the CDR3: TGCGCCAGCACCCCGGAGACCAACTATGGCTACACCTTC.